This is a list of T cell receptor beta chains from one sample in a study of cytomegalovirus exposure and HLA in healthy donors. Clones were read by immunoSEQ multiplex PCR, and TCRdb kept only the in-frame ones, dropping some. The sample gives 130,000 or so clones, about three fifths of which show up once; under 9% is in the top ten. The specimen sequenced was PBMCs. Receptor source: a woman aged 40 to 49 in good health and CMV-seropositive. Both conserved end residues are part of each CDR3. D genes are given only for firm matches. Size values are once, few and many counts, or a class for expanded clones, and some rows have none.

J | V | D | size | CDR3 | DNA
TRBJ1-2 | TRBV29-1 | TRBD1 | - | CSAIRGQGLGYPF | TGCAGCGCCATACGGGGACAGGGGCTTGGCTACCCCTTC
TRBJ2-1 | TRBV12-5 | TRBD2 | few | CASGLALANEQFF | TGTGCTAGTGGTTTGGCACTAGCGAATGAGCAGTTCTTC
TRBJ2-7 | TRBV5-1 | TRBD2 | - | CASSLPGGGEDEQYF | TGCGCCAGCAGCTTGCCGGGCGGGGGGGAGGACGAGCAGTACTTC
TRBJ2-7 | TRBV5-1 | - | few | CASSQGGGGEQYF | TGCGCCAGCAGCCAAGGTGGGGGCGGCGAGCAGTACTTC
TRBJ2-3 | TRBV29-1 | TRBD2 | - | CSVTGTSGGGNTDTQYF | TGCAGCGTCACCGGGACTAGCGGGGGGGGGAACACAGATACGCAGTATTTT
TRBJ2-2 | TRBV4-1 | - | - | CASSQDGGRYGELFF | TGCGCCAGCAGCCAAGATGGGGGGAGGTACGGGGAGCTGTTTTTT
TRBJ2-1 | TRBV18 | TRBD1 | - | CASSPQDRGTYNEQFF | TGTGCCAGCTCACCACAGGACAGGGGGACCTACAATGAGCAGTTCTTC
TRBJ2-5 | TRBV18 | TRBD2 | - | CASSRRGGQETQYF | TGTGCCAGCTCACGGCGGGGGGGGCAAGAGACCCAGTACTTC
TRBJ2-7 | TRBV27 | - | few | CASSYRSDYEQYF | TGTGCCAGCAGTTACAGGTCCGACTACGAGCAGTACTTC
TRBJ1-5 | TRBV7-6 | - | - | CASSLAGGGQPQHF | TGTGCCAGCAGCTTAGCTGGGGGAGGCCAGCCCCAGCATTTT
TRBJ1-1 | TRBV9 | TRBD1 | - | CASSAERDRVHMNTEAFF | TGTGCCAGCAGCGCCGAACGGGACAGGGTCCACATGAACACTGAAGCTTTCTTT
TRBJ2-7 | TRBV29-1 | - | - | CSGGRNSYEQYF | TGCAGCGGAGGGCGGAACTCCTACGAGCAGTACTTC
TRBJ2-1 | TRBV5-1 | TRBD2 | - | CASSLDGRGGDEQFF | TGCGCCAGCAGCTTGGACGGGAGGGGAGGAGATGAGCAGTTCTTC
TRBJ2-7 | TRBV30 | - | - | CAWKAGDYISEQYF | TGTGCCTGGAAAGCAGGGGACTACATAAGCGAGCAGTACTTC
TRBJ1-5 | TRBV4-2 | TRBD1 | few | CASSQRTGGNQPQHF | TGTGCCAGCAGCCAGAGGACAGGGGGGAATCAGCCCCAGCATTTT
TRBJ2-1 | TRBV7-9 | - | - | CASSTGVGSSSYNEQFF | TGTGCCAGCAGCACCGGGGTAGGGTCAAGCTCCTACAATGAGCAGTTCTTC
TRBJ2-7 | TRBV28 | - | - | CASSFYTSYEQYF | TGTGCCAGCAGTTTTTACACCTCCTACGAGCAGTACTTC
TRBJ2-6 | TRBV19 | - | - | CASKVQQTGANVLTF | TGTGCCAGTAAAGTACAGCAAACTGGGGCCAACGTCCTGACTTTC
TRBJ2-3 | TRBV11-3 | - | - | CASSHRMAPDTQYF | TGTGCCAGCAGCCACCGTATGGCCCCAGATACGCAGTATTTT
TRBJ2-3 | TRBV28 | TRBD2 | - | CAWGTSGTDTQYF | TGTGCCTGGGGGACTAGCGGCACAGATACGCAGTATTTT
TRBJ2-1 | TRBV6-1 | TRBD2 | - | CASSVGTSGGNEQFF | TGTGCCAGCAGTGTCGGGACTAGCGGGGGCAATGAGCAGTTCTTC
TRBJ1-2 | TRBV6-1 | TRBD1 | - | CASSLDRNGYTF | TGTGCCAGCAGCCTGGACAGGAATGGCTACACCTTC
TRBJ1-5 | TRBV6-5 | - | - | CASSDSSESNQPQHF | TGTGCCAGCAGTGACTCGTCAGAAAGCAATCAGCCCCAGCATTTT
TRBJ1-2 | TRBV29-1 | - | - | CSFWDTLALWNTF | TGCAGCTTTTGGGACACCCTCGCGCTATGGAACACCTTC
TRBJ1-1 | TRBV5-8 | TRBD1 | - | CASSYRGREAFF | TGTGCCAGCAGCTACAGGGGTCGGGAAGCTTTCTTT
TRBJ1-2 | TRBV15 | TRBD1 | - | CATSRDLQGGGYTF | TGTGCCACCAGCAGAGATCTGCAGGGGGGTGGCTACACCTTC
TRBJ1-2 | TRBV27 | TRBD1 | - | CASSPYGGQGPYGYTF | TGTGCCAGCAGTCCATATGGGGGACAGGGGCCCTATGGCTACACCTTC
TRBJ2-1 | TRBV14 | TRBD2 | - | CASSQVVSSGTTGNEQFF | TGTGCCAGCAGCCAAGTCGTGAGTAGCGGGACTACGGGGAATGAGCAGTTCTTC
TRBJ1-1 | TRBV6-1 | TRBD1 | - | CASSEGQLKCF | TGTGCCAGCAGTGAGGGACAGCTAAAATGCTTT
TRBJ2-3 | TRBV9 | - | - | CASSVAHGTDTQYF | TGTGCCAGCAGCGTAGCGCACGGGACAGATACGCAGTATTTT